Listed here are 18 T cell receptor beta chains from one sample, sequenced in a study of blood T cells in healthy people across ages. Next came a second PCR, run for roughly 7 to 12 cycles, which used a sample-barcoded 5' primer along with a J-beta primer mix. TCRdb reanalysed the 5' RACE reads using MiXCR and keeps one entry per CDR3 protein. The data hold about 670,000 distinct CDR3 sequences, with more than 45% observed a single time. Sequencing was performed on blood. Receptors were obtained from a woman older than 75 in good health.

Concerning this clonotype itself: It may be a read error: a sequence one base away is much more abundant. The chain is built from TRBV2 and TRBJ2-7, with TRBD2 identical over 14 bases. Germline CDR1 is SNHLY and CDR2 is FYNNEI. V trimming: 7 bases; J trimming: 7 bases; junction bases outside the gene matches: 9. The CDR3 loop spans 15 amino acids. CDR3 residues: CASTRLAGGTNEQYF. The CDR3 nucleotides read TGTGCCAGCACAAGACTAGCGGGAGGGACCAATGAGCAGTACTTC.

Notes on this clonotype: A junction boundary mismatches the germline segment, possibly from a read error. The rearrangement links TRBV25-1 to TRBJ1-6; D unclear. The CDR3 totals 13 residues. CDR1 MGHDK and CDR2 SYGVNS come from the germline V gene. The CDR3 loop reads CASSETLDSPPHF. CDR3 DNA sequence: TGTGCCAGCAGCGAAACCCTGGATTCACCCCCCCACTTT.

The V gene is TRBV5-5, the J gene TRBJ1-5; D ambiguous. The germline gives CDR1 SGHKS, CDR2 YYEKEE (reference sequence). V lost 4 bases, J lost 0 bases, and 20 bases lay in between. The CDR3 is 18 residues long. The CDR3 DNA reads TGTGCCAGCAGCCCCGCTTGGGAGGGCGCATATAGCAATCAGCCCCAGCATTTT. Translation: CASSPAWEGAYSNQPQHF.

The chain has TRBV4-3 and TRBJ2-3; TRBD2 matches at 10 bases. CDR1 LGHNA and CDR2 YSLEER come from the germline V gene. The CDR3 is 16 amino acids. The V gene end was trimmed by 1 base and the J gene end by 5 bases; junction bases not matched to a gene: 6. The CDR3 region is CASSQVLAGVRDTQYF. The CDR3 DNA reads TGCGCCAGCAGCCAAGTCCTAGCGGGAGTCAGAGATACGCAGTATTTT.

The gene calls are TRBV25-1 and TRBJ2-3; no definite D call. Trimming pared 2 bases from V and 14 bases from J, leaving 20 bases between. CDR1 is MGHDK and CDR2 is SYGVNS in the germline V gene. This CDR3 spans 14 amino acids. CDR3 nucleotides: TGTGCCAGCAGTGAACCTCGTAGGCAGAAGGCGAGGTATTTT. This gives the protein CASSEPRRQKARYF.

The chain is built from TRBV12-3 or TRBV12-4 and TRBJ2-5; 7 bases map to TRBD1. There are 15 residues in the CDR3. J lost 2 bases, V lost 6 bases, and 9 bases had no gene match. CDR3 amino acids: CASSRDSTFQETQYF. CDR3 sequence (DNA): TGTGCCAGCAGCCGGGACAGCACCTTTCAAGAGACCCAGTACTTC.

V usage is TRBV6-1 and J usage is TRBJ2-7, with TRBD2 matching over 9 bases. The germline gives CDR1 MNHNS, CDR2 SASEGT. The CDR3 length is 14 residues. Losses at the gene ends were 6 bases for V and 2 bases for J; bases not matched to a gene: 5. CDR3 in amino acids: CASSKASGTYEQYF. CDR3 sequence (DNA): TGTGCCAGCAGCAAGGCTAGCGGGACCTACGAGCAGTACTTC.

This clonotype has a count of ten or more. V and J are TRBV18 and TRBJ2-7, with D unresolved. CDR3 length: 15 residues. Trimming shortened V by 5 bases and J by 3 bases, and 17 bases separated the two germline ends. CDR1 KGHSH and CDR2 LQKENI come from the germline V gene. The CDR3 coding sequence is TGTGCCAGCTCAGATTCGCGGTTGGTTAACTACGAGCAGTACTTC. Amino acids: CASSDSRLVNYEQYF.

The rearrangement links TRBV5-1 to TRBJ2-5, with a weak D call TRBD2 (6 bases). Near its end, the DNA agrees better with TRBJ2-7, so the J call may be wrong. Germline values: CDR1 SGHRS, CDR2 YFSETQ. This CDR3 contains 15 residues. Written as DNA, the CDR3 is TGCGCCAGCAGCTTGGGAGGGACTGCCCGAGTCGAGCAGTACTTC. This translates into CASSLGGTARVEQYF.

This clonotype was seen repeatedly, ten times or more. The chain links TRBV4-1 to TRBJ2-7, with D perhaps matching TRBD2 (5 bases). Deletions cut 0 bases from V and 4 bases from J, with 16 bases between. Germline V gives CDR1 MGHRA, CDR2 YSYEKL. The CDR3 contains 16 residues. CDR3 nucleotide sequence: TGCGCCAGCAGCCAAGACAGGAGCGGACCGTGGTACGAGCAGTACTTC. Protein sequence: CASSQDRSGPWYEQYF.

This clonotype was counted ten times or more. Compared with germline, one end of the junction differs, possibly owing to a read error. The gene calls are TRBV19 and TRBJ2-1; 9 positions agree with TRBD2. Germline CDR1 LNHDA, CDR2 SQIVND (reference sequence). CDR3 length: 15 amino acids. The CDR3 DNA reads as TGTGCCAGTAGTATAATGGCTAGCGGGATCAATGAGCGGTTCTTC. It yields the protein CASSIMASGINERFF.

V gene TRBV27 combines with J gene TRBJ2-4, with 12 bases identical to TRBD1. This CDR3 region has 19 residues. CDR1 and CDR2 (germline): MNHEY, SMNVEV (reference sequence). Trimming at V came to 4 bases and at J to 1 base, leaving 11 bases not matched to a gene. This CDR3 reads CASSSFGTGGFGAKNIQYF. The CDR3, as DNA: TGTGCCAGCAGTTCCTTCGGGACAGGGGGCTTTGGGGCCAAAAACATTCAGTACTTC.

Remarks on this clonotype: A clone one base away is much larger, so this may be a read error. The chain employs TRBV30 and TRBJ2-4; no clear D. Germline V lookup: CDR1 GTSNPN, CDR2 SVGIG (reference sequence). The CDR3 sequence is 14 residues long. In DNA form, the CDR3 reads TGTGCCTGGAAAAATAACAGAGCCCAAAACATTCAGTACTTC. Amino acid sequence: CAWKNNRAQNIQYF.

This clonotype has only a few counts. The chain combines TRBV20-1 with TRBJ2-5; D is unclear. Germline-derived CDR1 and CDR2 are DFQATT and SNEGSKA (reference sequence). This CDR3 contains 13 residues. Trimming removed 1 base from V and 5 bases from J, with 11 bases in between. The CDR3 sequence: CSARVTGTETQYF. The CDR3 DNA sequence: TGCAGTGCTAGAGTGACGGGCACGGAGACCCAGTACTTC.

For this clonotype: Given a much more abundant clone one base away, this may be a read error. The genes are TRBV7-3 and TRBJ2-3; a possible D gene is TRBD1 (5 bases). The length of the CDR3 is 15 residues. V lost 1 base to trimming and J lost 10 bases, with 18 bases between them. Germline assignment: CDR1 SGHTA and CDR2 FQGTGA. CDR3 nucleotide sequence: TGTGCCAGCAGCTTAAGGGGCAGGGCAATTGATGCGCAGTATTTT. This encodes CASSLRGRAIDAQYF.

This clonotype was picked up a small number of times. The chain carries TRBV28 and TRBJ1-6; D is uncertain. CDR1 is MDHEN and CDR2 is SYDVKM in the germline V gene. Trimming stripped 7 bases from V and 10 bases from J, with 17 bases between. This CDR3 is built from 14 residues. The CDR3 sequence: CASTRSWSSSPLHF. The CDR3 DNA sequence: TGTGCCAGCACCAGGTCTTGGTCGAGCTCACCCCTCCACTTT. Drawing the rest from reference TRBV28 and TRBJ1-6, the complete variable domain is DVKVTQSSRYLVKRTGEKVFLECVQDMDHENMFWYRQDPGLGLRLIYFSYDVKMKEKGDIPEGYSVSREKKERFSLILESASTNQTSMYLCASTRSWSSSPLHFGNGTRLTVT.

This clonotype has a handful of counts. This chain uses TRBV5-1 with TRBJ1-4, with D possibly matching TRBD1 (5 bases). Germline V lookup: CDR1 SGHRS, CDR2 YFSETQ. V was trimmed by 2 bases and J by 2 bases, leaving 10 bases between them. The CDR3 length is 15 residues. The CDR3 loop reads CASSFATATNEKLFF. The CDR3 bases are TGCGCCAGCAGCTTCGCGACAGCCACTAATGAAAAACTGTTTTTT.

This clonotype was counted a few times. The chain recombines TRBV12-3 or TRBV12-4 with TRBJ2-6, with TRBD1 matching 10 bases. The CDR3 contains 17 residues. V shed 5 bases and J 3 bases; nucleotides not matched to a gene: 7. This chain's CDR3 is CASSRGTGEFGANVLTF. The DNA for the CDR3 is TGTGCCAGCAGTCGTGGGACAGGGGAATTTGGGGCCAACGTCCTGACTTTC.